These 16 T cell receptor beta chains came from one sample sequenced in a study of T cell responses to AZD1222 COVID-19 vaccine (dated by TCRdb to about 2021). The library was made by the immunoSEQ multiplex PCR assay. TCRdb holds this immuneACCESS table with in-frame rearrangements only. Some clones are missing; in checked studies, unresolved V genes explain under half, and the rest has no known cause. The sample table records 110,000 or so clones; 86% of these occur just once. Of the sample, approximately 16% is held by the ten largest clones. The time point label, read with the paper, signifies: about 28 days (+/-7) after the second vaccine dose. The specimen was peripheral blood, collected 28 days after the second AZD1222 dose. The receptors were gathered from an adult who received the AZD1222 COVID-19 vaccine.

The J gene is TRBJ1-1, the V gene TRBV5-4; 9 bases align to TRBD1. This CDR3 is 15 amino acids long. V lost 4 bases to trimming and J lost 2 bases; unmatched junction nucleotides: 6. Looked up from germline, CDR1 is SGHNT and CDR2 is YYREEE (reference sequence). The CDR3 reads CASSPGQGLNTEAFF. The CDR3 coding sequence is TGTGCCAGCAGCCCTGGACAGGGGCTTAACACTGAAGCTTTCTTT.

The chain carries TRBV4-1 and TRBJ1-5, with D uncertain. Trimming cost V 5 bases and J 0 bases, with 5 bases left between them. CDR1 and CDR2 from the germline V gene are MGHRA and YSYEKL. This CDR3 is built from 13 residues. This chain's CDR3 is CASSAYSNQPQHF. The DNA for the CDR3 is TGCGCCAGCAGCGCGTATAGCAATCAGCCCCAGCATTTT.

The rearrangement joins TRBV5-8 to TRBJ2-3; 10 positions match TRBD2. J was trimmed by 1 base and V by 0 bases; bases with no gene match: 8. CDR3 length: 18 residues. The V gene's germline CDR1 is SGHTS and CDR2 YDEGEE. CDR3 coding DNA: TGTGCCAGCAGCTTGGTCGGACGAGGACTAGCGGGCACAGATACGCAGTATTTT. Protein: CASSLVGRGLAGTDTQYF.

The chain uses TRBV5-1 and TRBJ1-2; D unclear. This CDR3 has 16 residues. Trimming removed 4 bases from V and 5 bases from J, with 21 bases in between. Germline values: CDR1 SGHRS, CDR2 YFSETQ. In DNA form, the CDR3 reads TGCGCCAGCAGCAGGAAATCAGACCGGATGGGTTATGGCTACACCTTC. Translation: CASSRKSDRMGYGYTF.

This chain joins TRBV7-9 and TRBJ2-2; D gene unclear. Germline loops: CDR1 SEHNR, CDR2 FQNEAQ (reference sequence). The CDR3 has 14 amino acids. V shed 3 bases and J shed 0 bases, with 5 bases lying between them. The CDR3 nucleotides are TGTGCCAGCAGCTTCAGTACGAACACCGGGGAGCTGTTTTTT. Protein sequence: CASSFSTNTGELFF.

The rearrangement links TRBV27 to TRBJ2-1, with 9 bases matching TRBD1. V gave up 7 bases and J gave up 3 bases; unmatched junction bases: 13. CDR1 is MNHEY, CDR2 SMNVEV, per germline (reference sequence). The CDR3 sequence is 17 residues long. This CDR3 is CASMGETGQGHYNEQFF. The DNA for the CDR3 is TGTGCCAGCATGGGGGAGACGGGACAGGGACACTACAATGAGCAGTTCTTC.

The CDR3 loop is CATSGQGNTGELFF. The CDR3 DNA sequence: TGTGCCACCAGCGGACAGGGAAACACCGGGGAGCTGTTTTTT. J is TRBJ2-2 and V is TRBV24-1, with 8 nucleotides matching TRBD1. The CDR3 length is 14 residues. V lost 7 bases and J lost 2; bases outside the gene matches: 2. CDR1 and CDR2 (germline): KGHDR, SFDVKD.

The gene calls are TRBV24-1 and TRBJ1-2, with TRBD1 matching 7 bases. This CDR3 spans 14 amino acids. Germline CDR1 is KGHDR and CDR2 is SFDVKD. With V trimmed by 4 bases and J by 6 bases, 7 bases remained unmatched. The CDR3 nucleotides are TGTGCCACCAGTGACCGACAGGGCACGGATGGCTACACCTTC. Protein: CATSDRQGTDGYTF.

The chain uses TRBV4-3 and TRBJ2-3; possibly TRBD1 for D (6 bases). The V gene's germline CDR1 is LGHNA and CDR2 YSLEER. V lost 1 base, J lost 0 bases, and 14 bases lay in between. CDR3 length equals 17 residues. CDR3 residues: CASSQGPGTPSTDTQYF. CDR3 coding DNA: TGCGCCAGCAGCCAAGGCCCCGGGACACCCAGCACAGATACGCAGTATTTT.

The V gene is TRBV18, the J gene TRBJ2-7; TRBD2 aligns across 16 bases. Germline V gives CDR1 KGHSH, CDR2 LQKENI. The CDR3 spans 19 residues. Unmatched junction bases numbered 11, after V lost 4 bases and J lost 2 bases. CDR3 sequence (DNA): TGTGCCAGCTCACGAGGGACTAGCGGGAGGGGAACATCAACCTACGAGCAGTACTTC. Its protein product is CASSRGTSGRGTSTYEQYF.

CDR3 in DNA: TGTGCCAGCAGCTTAAAAAACAGAGAGGATCAGCCCCAGCATTTT. This codes for CASSLKNREDQPQHF. V is TRBV7-8 and J is TRBJ1-5; D remains ambiguous. The CDR3 has 15 residues. The V and J ends lost 2 bases and 5 bases respectively, with 13 bases between them. CDR1 is SGHVS, CDR2 FQNEAQ, per germline.

The CDR3 nucleotides are TGTGCCAGCACTCCTCGGAGGAGCTACGAGCAGTACTTC. Translation: CASTPRRSYEQYF. This chain joins TRBV7-8 and TRBJ2-7; possibly TRBD2 for D (5 bases). V was trimmed by 7 bases and J by 3 bases, leaving 13 bases between them. Germline-derived CDR1 and CDR2 are SGHVS and FQNEAQ. The CDR3 sequence is 13 residues long.

CDR3 protein: CASSQQGAVSGYTF. CDR3 bases: TGTGCCAGCAGCCAACAGGGGGCGGTGAGTGGCTACACCTTC. This sequence joins TRBV13 and TRBJ1-2; 9 bases line up with TRBD1. V lost 5 bases, J lost 7 bases, and 8 bases stayed unmatched. CDR1 and CDR2 (germline): PRHDT, FYEKMQ (reference sequence). The CDR3 spans 14 residues. The variable domain in full, completed from reference TRBV13 and TRBJ1-2, reads AAGVIQSPRHLIKEKRETATLKCYPIPRHDTVYWYQQGPGQDPQFLISFYEKMQSDKGSIPDRFSAQQFSDYHSELNMSSLELGDSALYFCASSQQGAVSGYTFGSGTRLTVV.

This clone was picked up one time. V and J are TRBV18 and TRBJ1-1; 7 bases fit TRBD1. Trimming cost V 4 bases and J 3 bases; bases outside gene matches: 8. Germline assignment: CDR1 KGHSH and CDR2 LQKENI. The CDR3 totals 15 residues. The CDR3 reads CASSHRQGTDTEAFF. As DNA, the CDR3 is TGTGCCAGCTCACATAGACAGGGTACGGACACTGAAGCTTTCTTT.

The chain uses TRBV11-2 and TRBJ1-1; no firm D call. Looked up from germline, CDR1 is SGHAT and CDR2 is FQNNGV. With 4 bases removed from V and 5 bases from J, the gap between germline ends came to 17 bases. The CDR3 contains 15 residues. CDR3 nucleotide sequence: TGTGCCAGCAGCTCCTTCGGACTGCGGGAGACTGAAGCTTTCTTT. It yields the protein CASSSFGLRETEAFF.

This clone was detected only a few times. V and J are TRBV7-8 and TRBJ1-1; unclear D gene. V was cut by 5 bases and J by 4 bases, with 14 bases left in between. Germline CDR1 SGHVS, CDR2 FQNEAQ. The CDR3 is 14 residues long. The CDR3 sequence: CASSPGRLSTEAFF. In DNA form, the CDR3 reads TGTGCCAGCAGCCCCGGGAGGCTGAGCACTGAAGCTTTCTTT.